This T cell receptor (beta chain) came from a study of blood T cells in healthy people across ages. The use of a sample-barcoded 5' primer and a J-beta primer mix characterized a second PCR of 7 to 11 cycles. TCRdb reprocessed the 5' RACE reads via MiXCR and lists one record per CDR3 protein. Among 380,000 or so distinct CDR3 sequences listed, 45% to 65% were seen once. CDR1 and CDR2 from the germline V gene are MGHRA and YSYEKL. CDR3 length: 14 amino acids. The V end was cut by 3 bases, the J end by 4 bases, with 11 bases between. This clonotype was found many times. Sequences were obtained from blood. The receptor's source is a man aged 55 to 70 in good health. This chain uses TRBV4-1 with TRBJ2-3; D gene uncertain. The CDR3 region is CASSQALDADTQYF. CDR3 coding DNA: TGCGCCAGCAGCCAGGCCCTCGATGCAGATACGCAGTATTTT.